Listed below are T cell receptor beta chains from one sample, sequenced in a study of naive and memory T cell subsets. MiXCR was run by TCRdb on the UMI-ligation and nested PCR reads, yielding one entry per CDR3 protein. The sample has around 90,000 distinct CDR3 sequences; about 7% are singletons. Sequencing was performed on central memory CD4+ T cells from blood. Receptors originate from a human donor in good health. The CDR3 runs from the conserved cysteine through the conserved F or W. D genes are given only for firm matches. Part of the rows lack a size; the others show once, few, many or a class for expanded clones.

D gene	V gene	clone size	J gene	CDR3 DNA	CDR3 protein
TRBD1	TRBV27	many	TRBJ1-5	TGTGCCAGCAGTTTGAGGACAGGGGCCACCAACAATCAGCCCCAGCATTTT	CASSLRTGATNNQPQHF
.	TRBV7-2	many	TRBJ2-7	TGTGCCAGCAGCGGAAACAGGGTATCCTACGAGCAGTACTTC	CASSGNRVSYEQYF
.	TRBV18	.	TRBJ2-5	TGTGCCAGCTCACCACGGCAACAGCAAGAGACCCAGTACTTC	CASSPRQQQETQYF
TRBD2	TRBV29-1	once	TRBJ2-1	TGCAGCGCCCGACTAGCGGGGTGGCCGAGGGGGTTCTTC	CSARLAGWPRGFF
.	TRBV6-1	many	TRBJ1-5	TGTGCCAGCAGTGAATGGGGGTTCAATCAGCCCCAGCATTTT	CASSEWGFNQPQHF
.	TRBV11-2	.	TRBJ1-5	TGTGCCAGCAGCTTTGCGACCGGCAATCAGCCCCAGCATTTT	CASSFATGNQPQHF
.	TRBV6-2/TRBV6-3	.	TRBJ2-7	TGTGCCAGCAGTTTACCCCGGCAGGCACGCTCCTACGAGCAGTACTTC	CASSLPRQARSYEQYF
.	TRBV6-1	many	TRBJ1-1	TGTGCCAGCCGACGTAGCGCGGCGCGGGACACTGAAGCTTTCTTT	CASRRSAARDTEAFF
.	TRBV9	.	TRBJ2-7	TGTGCCAGCAGCCTAAGCATAGGGAGCGAGCAGTACTTC	CASSLSIGSEQYF
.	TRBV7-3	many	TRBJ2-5	TGTGCCAGCAGCTCAACAGGGCGGGAGACCCAGTACTTC	CASSSTGRETQYF
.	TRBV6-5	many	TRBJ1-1	TGTGCCAGCAGTTACGCGAGGACGGCGCTGGCTTTCTTT	CASSYARTALAFF
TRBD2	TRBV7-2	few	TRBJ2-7	TGTGCCAGCAGCGTAGCGGGGGCCGAGCAGTACTTC	CASSVAGAEQYF
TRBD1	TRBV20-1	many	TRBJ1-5	TGCAGTGCCTTAGACAGGGGGCACAATCAGCCCCAGCATTTT	CSALDRGHNQPQHF
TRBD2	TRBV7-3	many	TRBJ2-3	TGTGCCAGCAGCCCGGGACTAGCGGGGGGGAAAACAGATACGCAGTATTTT	CASSPGLAGGKTDTQYF
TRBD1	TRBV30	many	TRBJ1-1	TGTGCCTGGCTTCCTCCCGGGACAGGGTTGCCTGAAGCTTTCTTT	CAWLPPGTGLPEAFF
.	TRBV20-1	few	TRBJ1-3	TGCAGTGCCCGGGAGCGTTCTGGAAACACCATATATTTT	CSARERSGNTIYF
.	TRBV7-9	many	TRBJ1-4	TGTGCCAGCAGCTTAGGGGCCAGGGTGAATGAAAAACTGTTTTTT	CASSLGARVNEKLFF
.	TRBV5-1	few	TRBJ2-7	TGCGCCAGCAGCCCTGGCGGCAGGGTCCAATACGAGCAGTACTTC	CASSPGGRVQYEQYF
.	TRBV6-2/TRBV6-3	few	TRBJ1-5	TGTGCCAGCGGGGCTGCAAGGGCTCTCCTAAGTAGCAATCAGCCCCAGCATTTT	CASGAARALLSSNQPQHF
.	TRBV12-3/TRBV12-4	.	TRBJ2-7	TGTGCCAGCAGTAAGTCCGGGACCCGCAACGAGCAGTACTTC	CASSKSGTRNEQYF
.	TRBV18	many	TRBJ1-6	TGTGCCAGCTCAGGGCAGGGAAGGAATTCACCCCTCCACTTT	CASSGQGRNSPLHF
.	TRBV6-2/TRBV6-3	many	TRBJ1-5	TGTGCCAGCAAGGACGGCAATCAGCCCCAGCATTTT	CASKDGNQPQHF
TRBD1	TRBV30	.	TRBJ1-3	TGTGCCTGGATACAGGGGAGCTCTGGAAACACCATATATTTT	CAWIQGSSGNTIYF
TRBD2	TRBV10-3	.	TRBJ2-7	TGTGCCATCCATAGCGGGGGGTCCCTCGACGAGCAGTACTTC	CAIHSGGSLDEQYF
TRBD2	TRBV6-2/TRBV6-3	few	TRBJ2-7	TGTGCCAGCGTTGATTTGCGGGAGCGGTCCTACGAGCAGTACTTC	CASVDLRERSYEQYF
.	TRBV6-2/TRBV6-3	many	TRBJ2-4	TGTGCCAGCAGTTACCGGTGGGTCGACATTCAGTACTTC	CASSYRWVDIQYF
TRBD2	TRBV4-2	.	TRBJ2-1	TGTGCCAGCAGCCAAAGCCTTACTAGCGGCTGGGGGAATGAGCAGTTCTTC	CASSQSLTSGWGNEQFF
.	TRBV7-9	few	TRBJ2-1	TGTGCCAGCAGCTTAGATGGCGGGAACTCTGAGCAGTTCTTC	CASSLDGGNSEQFF
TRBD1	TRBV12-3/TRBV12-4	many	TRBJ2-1	TGTGCCAGCAGTTTCTGGGGGACAGGGTTGGAGGAGCAGTTCTTC	CASSFWGTGLEEQFF
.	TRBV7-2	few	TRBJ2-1	TGTGCCAGCAGCACGCTAAATGGGGTAGGCAATGAGCAGTTCTTC	CASSTLNGVGNEQFF
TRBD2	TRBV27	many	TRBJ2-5	TGTGCCAGCGGGGGGGGGAGGACCCGCCTGGGAGAGACCCAGTACTTC	CASGGGRTRLGETQYF
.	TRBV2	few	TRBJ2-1	TGTGCCAGCCCATCCTGGGTACCCAATGAGCAGTTCTTC	CASPSWVPNEQFF
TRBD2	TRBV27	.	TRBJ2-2	TGTGCCAGCAGCCATCTAGCGGGAGGGCCGAACGGGGAGCTGTTTTTT	CASSHLAGGPNGELFF
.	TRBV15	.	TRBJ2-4	TGTGCCACCAGCAGGCCTGGGGACACCTCCTTAAACATTCAGTACTTC	CATSRPGDTSLNIQYF
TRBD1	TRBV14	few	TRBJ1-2	TGTGCCAGCAGCCAAGGAGGACAGGCCCCCCGATATGGCTACACCTTC	CASSQGGQAPRYGYTF
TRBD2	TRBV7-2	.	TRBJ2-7	TGTGCCAGCAGCTTTGGCGGGAGCACCTACGAGCAGTACTTC	CASSFGGSTYEQYF
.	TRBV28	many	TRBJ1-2	TGTGCCAGCAGTTTATTGGGGGGCCGTGGCTACACCTTC	CASSLLGGRGYTF
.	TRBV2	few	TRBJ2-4	TGTGCCAGCGGTACAGTAAACATTCAGTACTTC	CASGTVNIQYF
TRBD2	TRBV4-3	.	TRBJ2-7	TGCGCCAGCAGCCAACGGACTAGGGACGAGCAGTACTTC	CASSQRTRDEQYF
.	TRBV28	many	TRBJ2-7	TGTGCCAGCAGTGAATTCGGAGGGGTTAGCTCCTACGAGCAGTACTTC	CASSEFGGVSSYEQYF
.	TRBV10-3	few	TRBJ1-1	TGTGCCATCAGGAACAGGGCTGAAAACACTGAAGCTTTCTTT	CAIRNRAENTEAFF
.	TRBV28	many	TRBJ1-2	TGTGCCAGCCGAATCCTACAAGCCGGCTACACCTTC	CASRILQAGYTF
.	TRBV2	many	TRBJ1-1	TGTGCCAGCAACCCTCGAGGGGGATTCGTACCTGAAGCTTTCTTT	CASNPRGGFVPEAFF
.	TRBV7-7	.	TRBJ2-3	TGTGCTAGCAGCTTATTTAACGGGCTGGATACGCAGTATTTT	CASSLFNGLDTQYF
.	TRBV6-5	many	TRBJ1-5	TGTGCCAGCAGTTACTCCCCGGCTCAGCCCCAGCATTTT	CASSYSPAQPQHF
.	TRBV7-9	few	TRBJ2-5	TGTGCCAGCAGCTTCCCGGGGGCCGAGACCCAGTACTTC	CASSFPGAETQYF
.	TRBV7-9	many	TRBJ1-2	TGTGCCAGCAGCTTAGCCAGGGGTCGGAGGGGCTATGGCTACACCTTC	CASSLARGRRGYGYTF
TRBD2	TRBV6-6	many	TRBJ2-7	TGTGCCAGCAGTTACCCGACGGGGGGGATCGGCAACGAGCAGTACTTC	CASSYPTGGIGNEQYF
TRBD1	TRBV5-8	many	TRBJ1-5	TGTGCCAGCAGACTAGGACAGGGAGGTCAGCCCCAGCATTTT	CASRLGQGGQPQHF
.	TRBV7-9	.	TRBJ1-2	TGTGCCAGCAGGCGCGGGGATTCGAACTATGGCTACACCTTC	CASRRGDSNYGYTF
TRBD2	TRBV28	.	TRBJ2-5	TGTGCCAGCAGTAGAGAGCGGGGACCAGAGACCCAGTACTTC	CASSRERGPETQYF
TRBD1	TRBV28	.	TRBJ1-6	TGTGCCAGCAGTTTACTCCGGACAGGGGTGGATTCACCCCTCCACTTT	CASSLLRTGVDSPLHF